This entry is about one T cell receptor beta chain. These data originate in a study of blood T cell repertoires in COVID-19. This CDR3 is 14 amino acids long. Looked up from germline, CDR1 is SNHLY and CDR2 is FYNNEI. The germline V and J ends were trimmed by 5 bases and 0 bases, with 10 bases remaining between them. Method: immunoSEQ multiplex PCR; TCRdb's copy keeps in-frame clones and lacks some. The sample yields roughly 100,000 clones, approximately 85% seen once. The J gene is TRBJ1-1, the V gene TRBV2; D is uncertain. Material for sequencing was peripheral blood. The clonotype was recovered from a man over 45 with acute or convalescent COVID-19. CDR3 DNA sequence: TGTGCCAGCAGTCCCATGACTGTGAACACTGAAGCTTTCTTT. It translates to CASSPMTVNTEAFF.